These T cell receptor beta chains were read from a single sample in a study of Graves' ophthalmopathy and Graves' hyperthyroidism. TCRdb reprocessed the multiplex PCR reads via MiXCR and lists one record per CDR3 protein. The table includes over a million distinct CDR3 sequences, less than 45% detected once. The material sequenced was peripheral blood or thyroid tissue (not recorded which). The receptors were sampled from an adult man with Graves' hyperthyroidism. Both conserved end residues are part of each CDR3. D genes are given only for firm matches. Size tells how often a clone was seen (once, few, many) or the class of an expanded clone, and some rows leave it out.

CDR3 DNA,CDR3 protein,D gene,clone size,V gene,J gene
TGTGCCAGCAGCACCATGGGGTATAGGTCAGCGGAGAAAGAGACCCAGTACTTC,CASSTMGYRSAEKETQYF,NA,NA,TRBV11-2,TRBJ2-5
TGTGCCAGCAGCTCTAGGACGTTTACCTACGAGCAGTACTTC,CASSSRTFTYEQYF,NA,few,TRBV7-3,TRBJ2-7
TGTGCCAGCAGCCCAGAACGATACGAGCAGTACTTC,CASSPERYEQYF,NA,few,TRBV7-9,TRBJ2-7
TGTGCCAGCAGCCCGACACTCACAGACTCCTTGGGGGAGACCCAGTACTTC,CASSPTLTDSLGETQYF,NA,many,TRBV14,TRBJ2-5
TGTGCCAGCGGACACGCGAAAAAACAGCCCCAGCATTTT,CASGHAKKQPQHF,NA,NA,TRBV5-8,TRBJ1-5
TGTGCCAGTAGTCTAAACAGGGAGGCTGGCTACACCTTC,CASSLNREAGYTF,NA,NA,TRBV19,TRBJ1-2
TGTGCCATCAGACAGGGGGCCTCCTACGAGCAGTACTTC,CAIRQGASYEQYF,TRBD1,many,TRBV10-3,TRBJ2-7
TGTGCCAGCAGCTCAGCCCGGGGGGGCGTTTCGGAAGAGCAGTACTTC,CASSSARGGVSEEQYF,TRBD2,NA,TRBV13,TRBJ2-7
TGTGCCAGCAGCCAAGATACGGGACAGTCATGGCGGAACACTGAAGCTTTCTTT,CASSQDTGQSWRNTEAFF,TRBD1,many,TRBV7-6,TRBJ1-1
TGTGCCAGCAGCAACGGCTACGAGCAGTACTTC,CASSNGYEQYF,NA,many,TRBV7-2,TRBJ2-7
TGTGCCAGTAGTTCCACAACTCCAAGGACAGGGGGAAGTAAAGGCCACACCTTC,CASSSTTPRTGGSKGHTF,TRBD1,few,TRBV19,TRBJ1-2
TGTGCCAGCAAAGGACAGGGAGGTTACGAGCAGTACTTC,CASKGQGGYEQYF,TRBD1,many,TRBV7-2,TRBJ2-7
TGTGCCAGCAGCCGGGCCACTAGCGGGGGCCTCTCATCCTACGAGCAGTACTTC,CASSRATSGGLSSYEQYF,TRBD2,NA,TRBV7-9,TRBJ2-7
TGCAGTGCTTTGACAGGGGGCGAGGCTCAGCCCCAGCATTTT,CSALTGGEAQPQHF,TRBD1,NA,TRBV20-1,TRBJ1-5
TGTGCCAGCAGTGAAGATGGTACAGATACGCAGTATTTT,CASSEDGTDTQYF,NA,NA,TRBV25-1,TRBJ2-3
TGTGCCAGCACCACTACTCGGGGGGGCTTGGGCAATCAGCCCCAGCATTTT,CASTTTRGGLGNQPQHF,NA,NA,TRBV10-2,TRBJ1-5
TGTGCCAGCAGTTACGGGACGAGATATAATTCACCCCTCCACTTT,CASSYGTRYNSPLHF,NA,many,TRBV6-5,TRBJ1-6
TGTGCCAGCAGCTTACCGTGGGGGGGACAGGCGTCCTACGAGCAGTACTTC,CASSLPWGGQASYEQYF,NA,NA,TRBV7-8,TRBJ2-7
TGCAGTGCTAGAGCTAGCGGAGCTCAAGAGACCCAGTACTTC,CSARASGAQETQYF,TRBD2,NA,TRBV20-1,TRBJ2-5